Listed below are T cell receptor beta chains from one sample, sequenced in a study of blood T cell repertoires in COVID-19. Produced via immunoSEQ multiplex PCR; TCRdb's table is partial and in-frame only. The table records around 170,000 clones, under 85% of them present only once. The sample comprised PBMCs or T cells enriched from blood (not recorded which). Receptors originate from a man aged 50-60 years who had recovered from COVID-19. CDR3s include the opening cysteine and the closing phenylalanine or tryptophan. A D gene is named only where the DNA matches it firmly. Not all rows give a size; the values are once, few, many and, for expanded clones, a class.

NA	TRBJ1-2	TRBV3-1/TRBV3-2	NA	TGTGCCAGCAGCCTCAGGACGGGAGCAGGCTACACCTTC	CASSLRTGAGYTF
NA	TRBJ1-2	TRBV2	NA	TGTGCCAGCCTCCCAGGGGCAACAAGAGCTAACTATGGCTACACCTTC	CASLPGATRANYGYTF
NA	TRBJ2-3	TRBV2	NA	TGTGCCAGCAGTGAGGAGGGGCGGCAGTATTTT	CASSEEGRQYF
TRBD2	TRBJ2-3	TRBV28	NA	TGTGCCAGCATTCCCAGACTAGCGGGCACAGATACGCAGTATTTT	CASIPRLAGTDTQYF
TRBD1	TRBJ1-5	TRBV7-6	NA	TGTGCCAGCAGCTTCATCGGGACAGGGCATCAGCCCCAGCATTTT	CASSFIGTGHQPQHF
NA	TRBJ2-3	TRBV9	few	TGTGCCAGCAGCTCAACGGGGGGGCAGGGGGCAGATACGCAGTATTTT	CASSSTGGQGADTQYF
TRBD2	TRBJ2-5	TRBV5-4	once	TGTGCCAGCAGCCCAGGACTAGCGGGGGAACAAGAGACCCAGTACTTC	CASSPGLAGEQETQYF
TRBD1	TRBJ2-2	TRBV19	NA	TGTGCCAGTAGTATGGGTTCCGCACAGGGGGCTGGGGAGCTGTTTTTT	CASSMGSAQGAGELFF
NA	TRBJ1-5	TRBV4-1	NA	TGCGCCAGCAGCCCCGAAGCGGGATATGGCAATCAGCCCCAGCATTTT	CASSPEAGYGNQPQHF
NA	TRBJ2-1	TRBV7-3	NA	TGTGCCAGCAGCTTGGGCGTTAGCTCCTACAATGAGCAGTTCTTC	CASSLGVSSYNEQFF
TRBD1	TRBJ2-5	TRBV18	NA	TGTGCCAGCTCACCGCGACAGGGACAACAAGAGACCCAGTACTTC	CASSPRQGQQETQYF
NA	TRBJ1-5	TRBV15	NA	TGTGCCACCAGCAGACAGGGAATTGGACAGCCCCAGCATTTT	CATSRQGIGQPQHF
TRBD1	TRBJ2-7	TRBV30	NA	TGTGCCTGGAGGGAGACAGGGACCTACGAGCAGTACTTC	CAWRETGTYEQYF
TRBD1	TRBJ2-2	TRBV5-1	NA	TGCGCCAGCAGCTTTGAACGGGGACAGAGAAACACCGGGGAGCTGTTTTTT	CASSFERGQRNTGELFF
TRBD2	TRBJ2-5	TRBV10-3	NA	TGTGCCACTACGGGAGGCCTAGCGGGGAGACAAGAGACCCAGTACTTC	CATTGGLAGRQETQYF
NA	TRBJ1-3	TRBV7-2	NA	TGTGCCAGCAGCTTAGTGACACGTCGTTTATCTGGAAACACCATATATTTT	CASSLVTRRLSGNTIYF
TRBD2	TRBJ2-1	TRBV7-2	NA	TGTGCCAGCAGCTTAGTACCAGGGTCGGGGGGCAATGAGCAGTTCTTC	CASSLVPGSGGNEQFF
NA	TRBJ1-1	TRBV2	once	TGTGCCAGCAGTGTACGGCAGGCACTCAACACTGAAGCTTTCTTT	CASSVRQALNTEAFF
TRBD1	TRBJ2-4	TRBV4-3	NA	TGCGCCAGCAGCCAAGAACCTGGACAGGGGAGTCGGTACTTC	CASSQEPGQGSRYF
NA	TRBJ2-3	TRBV6-4	NA	TGTGCCAGCAGCGCTTGGACTGGCACAGATACGCAGTATTTT	CASSAWTGTDTQYF
TRBD1	TRBJ2-3	TRBV7-9	NA	TGTGCCAGCAGCTTCACTCCAGGGGGTAGCACAGATACGCAGTATTTT	CASSFTPGGSTDTQYF
TRBD2	TRBJ2-1	TRBV30	NA	TGTGCCTGGAGATACGGGGGGGGCAATGAGCAGTTCTTC	CAWRYGGGNEQFF
TRBD1	TRBJ2-3	TRBV6-6	once	TGTGCCAGCAGTCGAAGGACAGGGGGACCCACAGATACGCAGTATTTT	CASSRRTGGPTDTQYF
TRBD1	TRBJ1-1	TRBV29-1	NA	TGCAGCGTTTTCGACAGGGGCCTAGGGTCCCGCACTGAAGCTTTCTTT	CSVFDRGLGSRTEAFF
NA	TRBJ1-6	TRBV10-3	once	TGTGCCATCAGTGAGAGGGACATAGGTAATTCACCCCTCCACTTT	CAISERDIGNSPLHF
NA	TRBJ1-4	TRBV4-2	NA	TGTGCCAGCAGCCAGGGGGACTCAACTAATGAAAAACTGTTTTTT	CASSQGDSTNEKLFF
NA	TRBJ1-6	TRBV19	few	TGTGCCAGTAGTATAGACCGGACAGCCGTCAATTCACCCCTCCACTTT	CASSIDRTAVNSPLHF
NA	TRBJ2-7	TRBV11-2	NA	TGTGCCAGCAGCTTAGGACAGAACTACGAGCAGTACTTC	CASSLGQNYEQYF
NA	TRBJ1-4	TRBV28	NA	TGTGCCAGCAGTCCCCGGACAGTTAATTTCGTAAAACTGTTTTTT	CASSPRTVNFVKLFF
TRBD1	TRBJ2-1	TRBV27	NA	TGTGCCAGCAGTTTCGGCAGGGGGTATGAGCAGTTCTTC	CASSFGRGYEQFF
NA	TRBJ1-5	TRBV6-5	NA	TGTGCCAGCAATTGGGGGGGCGTGAGGGATCAGCCCCAGCATTTT	CASNWGGVRDQPQHF
TRBD1	TRBJ2-7	TRBV27	NA	TGTGCCAGCAGTACCCGACAGGGGGTCTACGAGCAGTACTTC	CASSTRQGVYEQYF
NA	TRBJ2-3	TRBV3-1/TRBV3-2	NA	TGTGCCAGCAGCCAAGTCGCGGGGGCCCGGGCAGATACGCAGTATTTT	CASSQVAGARADTQYF
NA	TRBJ1-2	TRBV9	NA	TGTGCCAGCAGCTCCACTCGGGGCTATGGCTACACCTTC	CASSSTRGYGYTF
NA	TRBJ1-2	TRBV5-1	once	TGCGCCAGCAGCTTGGTTGCAGGGCCCAGCTATGGCTACACCTTC	CASSLVAGPSYGYTF
TRBD1	TRBJ1-2	TRBV12-3/TRBV12-4	NA	TGTGCCAGCACTCCTCGGGACAGCTATGGCTACACCTTC	CASTPRDSYGYTF
NA	TRBJ2-5	TRBV18	NA	TGTGCCAGCTCACCGACAGGATCTCAAGAGACCCAGTACTTC	CASSPTGSQETQYF
NA	TRBJ1-2	TRBV28	NA	TGTGCCAGCAGTTCCGGGTTACTAGCTAACTATGGCTACACCTTC	CASSSGLLANYGYTF
TRBD1	TRBJ1-5	TRBV7-2	once	TGTGCCAGCAGCTTAGGGACGGGACAGGGAAATCAGCCCCAGCATTTT	CASSLGTGQGNQPQHF
NA	TRBJ1-2	TRBV20-1	NA	TGCAGTGCTAGGAGGGTAGAAGGCTACACCTTC	CSARRVEGYTF
TRBD1	TRBJ2-1	TRBV9	few	TGTGCCAGCAGCGTGGGACAGGGGGCCTACAATGAGCAGTTCTTC	CASSVGQGAYNEQFF
TRBD1	TRBJ1-4	TRBV3-1/TRBV3-2	once	TGTGCCAGCAGCGACACAGGGGAAAGGGAAAAACTGTTTTTT	CASSDTGEREKLFF
NA	TRBJ2-3	TRBV14	NA	TGTGCCAGCAGCCCGCTCCGGGACACCACGGGAGATACGCAGTATTTT	CASSPLRDTTGDTQYF
NA	TRBJ2-5	TRBV27	NA	TGTGCCAGCAGTTTATTCGGGGGGCTGGAGACCCAGTACTTC	CASSLFGGLETQYF
TRBD1	TRBJ2-7	TRBV7-2	few	TGTGCCAGCAGCCCACCGGACAGGGCCTTTTACGAGCAGTACTTC	CASSPPDRAFYEQYF
NA	TRBJ1-2	TRBV10-3	NA	TGTGCCATCAGTGAAGAAGGGGTCTATGGCTACACCTTC	CAISEEGVYGYTF
TRBD1	TRBJ2-1	TRBV9	NA	TGTGCCAGCAGCGTAGGACAGGGGGCGAACAATGAGCAGTTCTTC	CASSVGQGANNEQFF
NA	TRBJ2-7	TRBV19	NA	TGTTACCTCTCCTTCCCGCGGGCCTCAGGGGATACGTTTTCCCCCCAGTACTTC	CYLSFPRASGDTFSPQYF
NA	TRBJ2-5	TRBV25-1	NA	TGTGCCAGCAGTAACCCACCCGGGGAGACCCAGTACTTC	CASSNPPGETQYF
TRBD1	TRBJ1-2	TRBV9	once	TGTGCCAGCAGCGAGGGACAGAGACATCTAGGGCGCTATGGCTACACCTTC	CASSEGQRHLGRYGYTF
TRBD2	TRBJ2-2	TRBV11-2	NA	TGTGCCAGCAGCCAAGACCGCGCCGGGACTAGGGCCGGGGAGCTGTTTTTT	CASSQDRAGTRAGELFF
NA	TRBJ2-5	TRBV19	few	TGTGCCAGTAGGCCCGCCGGGAGAACAGAGACCCAGTACTTC	CASRPAGRTETQYF
NA	TRBJ1-5	TRBV7-2	NA	TGTGCCAGCAGCTTCCGGGATAATCAGCCCCAGCATTTT	CASSFRDNQPQHF
NA	TRBJ2-7	TRBV3-1/TRBV3-2	few	TGTGCCAGCAGCCAAGATCGGGAGTTCTTCTATTACGAGCAGTACTTC	CASSQDREFFYYEQYF